This entry is about one T cell receptor (beta chain). Sequenced patients had Stevens-Johnson syndrome or toxic epidermal necrolysis caused by carbamazepine. Bulk and single-cell libraries used iRepertoire multiplex PCR with TCR subtype-specific primers. Following a re-call of the multiplex PCR reads, TCRdb has one entry per CDR3 protein and lacks DNA. The sample holds approximately 5,000 distinct CDR3 sequences. This sample was included in a study of T cells in severe cutaneous drug reactions. Germline lookup yields CDR1 MNHNY and CDR2 SVGAGI (reference sequence). This CDR3 contains 16 residues. This chain uses TRBV6-6 with TRBJ2-1; TCRdb reports TRBD2, a call that lacks DNA to check it against. The receptor was derived from a human donor with a severe cutaneous adverse drug reaction. The sample consisted of PBMCs. The chain's CDR3 is CASSYHRDSGRGEQFF.